This T cell receptor (beta chain) was obtained from a study of T cell responses to AZD1222 COVID-19 vaccine. The study's findings and limits: Most donors were white British, females outnumbered males, and clonal diversity was possibly underestimated. Elevations in Spike-specific TCR breadth and depth followed administration of two AZD1222 doses. Repertoires were obtained solely post-peak T cell response. Just a handful of AZD1222 recipients were seropositive at baseline.

TCRdb's table, derived via immunoSEQ multiplex PCR, lists solely in-frame clones and lacks some. The data show 150,000 to 200,000 clones, roughly 90% seen once. This clone came up once. The antigen remains undetermined. Germline V gives CDR1 SNHLY, CDR2 FYNNEI. This CDR3 contains 15 residues. The trim removed 7 bases at V and 4 bases at J, leaving 8 bases unmatched. The sample consisted of peripheral blood, taken 28 days after the second AZD1222 dose. This sequence was found in an adult who received the AZD1222 COVID-19 vaccine. The chain uses TRBV2 and TRBJ2-2; 8 bases line up with TRBD1. The CDR3: CASKTQGARTGELFF. DNA for the CDR3: TGTGCCAGCAAGACTCAGGGGGCGCGCACCGGGGAGCTGTTTTTT.